The sequence of this T cell receptor beta chain was determined in a study of T cells in localized non-small cell lung cancer. General study points: Elevated blood T cell density was associated with longer overall survival. Researchers found a median around 59 of the top 100 tumor clones in adjacent lung. Sequencing was restricted to one tumor region; therefore, heterogeneity remains possible.

The CDR3 is made up of 13 amino acids. Germline V gives CDR1 MNHEY, CDR2 SMNVEV (reference sequence). The V end was cut by 6 bases, the J end by 11 bases, with 14 bases between. As to this clone: Its antigen is not known.

Method: immunoSEQ multiplex PCR; TCRdb's copy keeps in-frame clones and lacks some. The sample holds around 100,000 clones, roughly 87% seen once. The chain recombines TRBV27 with TRBJ1-6; D call uncertain. The clonotype comes from a man aged 35-69 years with stage I squamous cell lung carcinoma. Sequencing was performed on peripheral blood, taken before any cancer treatment. The CDR3 DNA reads TGTGCCAGCAGCCTTCTCAATAGGCCACCCCTCCACTTT. The encoded protein is CASSLLNRPPLHF.